This TCR beta chain was documented in a study of CD8+ T cells in alopecia areata. Study-wide findings and caveats: Scalp sequencing captures resident alphabeta T cells of normal skin too. Scalp and blood samples kept many expanded lesional clones throughout tofacitinib.

Regarding this clone: Its antigen is undetermined.

The CDR3 loop spans 15 amino acids. In germline, CDR1 is SGHRS, CDR2 YFSETQ. The ends lost 3 bases at V and 6 bases at J; junction bases unmatched: 10. RNA extraction was followed by reverse transcription into cDNA, which acted as the sequencing template. Using immunoSEQ multiplex PCR, the repertoire was profiled, and TCRdb retains in-frame clones only, with some absent. Of 150,000 to 250,000 clones in the sample, 50% to 60% were seen once. Documented treatment: oral pan-JAK inhibitor, 5-10 mg twice daily. Material: CD4+ T cells sorted from blood, obtained at week 4, from a patient treated with tofacitinib. J is TRBJ2-7 and V is TRBV5-1; 9 nucleotides align to TRBD1. The sequence came from a human donor with alopecia areata. The CDR3 DNA is TGCGCCAGCAGCTATCGGGACAGGGCTTTCGGCGAGCAGTACTTC. It encodes CASSYRDRAFGEQYF.